This T cell receptor beta chain was sequenced for a study of identical twins. From the 5' RACE reads, TCRdb called clonotypes with MiXCR, one entry per CDR3 protein. The sample lists 700,000 to 950,000 distinct CDR3 sequences, over 9% seen once, with around 1.5% in the top ten. The table lists this clonotype with many counts. The antigen is not known. Study conclusions and caveats: Out-of-frame alpha sequences that twins shared showed excess low generation probability. Beta out-of-frame sequences displayed a weaker excess of sharing between twins. Findings came from cross-sectional statistics, without long-term follow-up of donors. Invariant cells of the MAIT and iNKT types might have partly distorted the zero-insertion analyses.

V shed 5 bases, J shed 6 bases, and the junction held 7 bases outside the gene matches. Germline loops: CDR1 SEHNR, CDR2 FQNEAQ (reference sequence). The CDR3 contains 14 residues. This sample also appeared in a second study, on yellow fever vaccine responses in identical twins.

V is TRBV7-9 and J is TRBJ2-3, with 8 bases aligning to TRBD1. Sequencing was performed on PBMCs. The receptor comes from a woman between 18 and 29 years old in good health. The CDR3 sequence is CASSPGTGSDTQYF. CDR3 DNA: TGTGCCAGCAGCCCCGGGACAGGATCGGATACGCAGTATTTT.